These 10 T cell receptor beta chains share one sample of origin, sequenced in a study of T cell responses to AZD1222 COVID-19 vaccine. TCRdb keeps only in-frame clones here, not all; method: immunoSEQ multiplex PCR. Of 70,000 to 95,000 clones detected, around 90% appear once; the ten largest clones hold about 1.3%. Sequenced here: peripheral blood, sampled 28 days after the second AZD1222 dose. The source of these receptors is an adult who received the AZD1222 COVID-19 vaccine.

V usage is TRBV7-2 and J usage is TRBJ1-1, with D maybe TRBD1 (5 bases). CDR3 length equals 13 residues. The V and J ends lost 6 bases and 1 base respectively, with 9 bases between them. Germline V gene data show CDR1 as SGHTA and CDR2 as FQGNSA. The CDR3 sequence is CASSRDRNTEAFF. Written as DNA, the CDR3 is TGTGCCAGCAGTCGAGACAGGAACACTGAAGCTTTCTTT.

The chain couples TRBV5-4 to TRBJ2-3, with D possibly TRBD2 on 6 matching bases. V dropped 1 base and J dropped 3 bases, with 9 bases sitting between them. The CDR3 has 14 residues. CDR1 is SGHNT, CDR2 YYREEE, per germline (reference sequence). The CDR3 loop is CASSLLAITDTQYF. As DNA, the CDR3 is TGTGCCAGCAGCTTGCTAGCGATAACAGATACGCAGTATTTT.

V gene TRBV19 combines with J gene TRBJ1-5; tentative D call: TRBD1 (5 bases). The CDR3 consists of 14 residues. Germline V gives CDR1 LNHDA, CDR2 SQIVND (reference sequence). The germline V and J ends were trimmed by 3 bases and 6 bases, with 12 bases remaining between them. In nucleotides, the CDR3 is TGTGCCAGTAGTATTGGGATTAGGGGTCAGCCCCAGCATTTT. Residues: CASSIGIRGQPQHF.

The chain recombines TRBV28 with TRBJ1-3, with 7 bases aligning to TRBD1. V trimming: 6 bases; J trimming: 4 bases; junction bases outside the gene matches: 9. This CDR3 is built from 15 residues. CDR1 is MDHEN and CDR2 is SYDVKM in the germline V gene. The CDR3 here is CASSAKPGQGNTIYF. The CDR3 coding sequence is TGTGCCAGCAGCGCAAAACCGGGACAGGGAAACACCATATATTTT.

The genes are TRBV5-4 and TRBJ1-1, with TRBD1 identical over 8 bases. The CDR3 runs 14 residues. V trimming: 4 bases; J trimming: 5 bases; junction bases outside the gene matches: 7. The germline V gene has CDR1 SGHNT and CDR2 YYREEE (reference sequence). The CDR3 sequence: CASSPDRVETEAFF. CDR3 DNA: TGTGCCAGCAGCCCGGACAGGGTAGAAACTGAAGCTTTCTTT.

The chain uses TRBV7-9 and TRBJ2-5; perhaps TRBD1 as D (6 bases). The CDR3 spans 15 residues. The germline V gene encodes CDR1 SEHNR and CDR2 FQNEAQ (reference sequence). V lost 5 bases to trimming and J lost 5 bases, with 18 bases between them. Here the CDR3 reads CASSQGRTGLETQYF. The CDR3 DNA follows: TGTGCCAGCAGCCAGGGACGCACAGGGCTGGAGACCCAGTACTTC.

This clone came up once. The CDR3 loop is CASSFGPLNTEAFF. CDR3 nucleotide sequence: TGTGCCAGCAGCTTTGGGCCACTGAACACTGAAGCTTTCTTT. The chain is built from TRBV7-3 and TRBJ1-1, with D unclear. Germline CDR1 is SGHTA and CDR2 is FQGTGA. V lost 3 bases, J lost 0 bases, and 8 bases lay in between. CDR3 length equals 14 residues. Full variable domain (missing parts from reference TRBV7-3 and TRBJ1-1): GAGVSQTPSNKVTEKGKYVELRCDPISGHTALYWYRQSLGQGPEFLIYFQGTGAADDSGLPNDRFFAVRPEGSVSTLKIQRTERGDSAVYLCASSFGPLNTEAFFGQGTRLTVV.

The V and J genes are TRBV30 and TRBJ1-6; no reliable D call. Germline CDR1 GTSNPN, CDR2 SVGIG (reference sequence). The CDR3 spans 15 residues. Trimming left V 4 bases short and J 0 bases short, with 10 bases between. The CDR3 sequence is CAWNLMSSYNSPLHF. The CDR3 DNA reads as TGTGCCTGGAACCTGATGAGCTCCTATAATTCACCCCTCCACTTT. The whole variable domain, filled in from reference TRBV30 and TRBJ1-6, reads SQTIHQWPATLVQPVGSPLSLECTVEGTSNPNLYWYRQAAGRGLQLLFYSVGIGQISSEVPQNLSASRPQDRQFILSSKKLLLSDSGFYLCAWNLMSSYNSPLHFGNGTRLTVT.

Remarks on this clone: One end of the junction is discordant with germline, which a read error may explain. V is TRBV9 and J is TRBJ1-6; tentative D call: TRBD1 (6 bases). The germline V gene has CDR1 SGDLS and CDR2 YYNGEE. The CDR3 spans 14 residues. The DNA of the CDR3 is TGTGCCAGCCGCGTAGAGGGGGGGGGTACACCCCTCCACTTT. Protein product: CASRVEGGGTPLHF.

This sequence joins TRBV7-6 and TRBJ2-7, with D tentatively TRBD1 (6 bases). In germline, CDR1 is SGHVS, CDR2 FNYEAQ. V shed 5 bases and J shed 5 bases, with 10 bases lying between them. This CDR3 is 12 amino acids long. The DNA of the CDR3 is TGTGCCAGCAGCCCAGGGGTGGACGAGCAGTACTTC. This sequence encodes CASSPGVDEQYF.